The 3 T cell receptor beta chains presented below share a single source sample, sequenced in a study of cytomegalovirus exposure and HLA in healthy donors. 60 Vbeta and 13 Jbeta primers were used in PCR. The assay was immunoSEQ multiplex PCR, and TCRdb's table has in-frame clones only and misses some. The sample includes roughly 160,000 clones, more than 70% of them seen just once. Sequencing was performed on PBMCs. These receptors were taken from a woman in her thirties or forties in good health and CMV-seropositive.

The chain recombines TRBV6-6 with TRBJ2-5; 9 bases align to TRBD2. Germline-derived CDR1 and CDR2 are MNHNY and SVGAGI (reference sequence). V shed 4 bases and J 7 bases; nucleotides not matched to a gene: 7. CDR3 size: 14 residues. This CDR3 reads CASSSRTSAGTQYF. CDR3 DNA: TGTGCCAGCAGTTCTCGGACTAGCGCAGGGACCCAGTACTTC.

V is TRBV7-2 and J is TRBJ2-1, with TRBD1 identical over 12 bases. Germline V gene lookup returns CDR1 SGHTA and CDR2 FQGNSA. After removal of 5 bases from V and 6 bases from J, the junction contained 11 bases not matched to a gene. The CDR3 contains 17 residues. CDR3 bases: TGTGCCAGCAGCCTTAACCCGGGACAGGGGGCCCGCAATGAGCAGTTCTTC. It is translated as CASSLNPGQGARNEQFF.

A word on this clone: The same CDR3 also results from other DNA sequences found in this sample. The rearrangement joins TRBV28 to TRBJ1-2; D is possibly TRBD1 (5 bases). The CDR3 contains 13 residues. V lost 3 bases, J lost 4 bases, and 9 bases lay in between. Germline CDR1 and CDR2: MDHEN and SYDVKM. CDR3 in amino acids: CASSFSGSYGYTF. The CDR3 nucleotides read TGTGCCAGCAGTTTCTCAGGGTCCTATGGCTACACCTTC.